The 29 T cell receptor beta chains listed next were all sequenced from one sample in a study of blood T cells in healthy people across ages. A J-beta primer mix and a sample-barcoded 5' primer were used in a second PCR of about 7 to 11 cycles. TCRdb re-analysed the 5' RACE reads in MiXCR, keeping a single row per CDR3 protein. This table holds around 1,900,000 distinct CDR3 sequences, about two fifths found once. Input material: blood. The receptors stem from a human donor in good health.

This clonotype has only a few counts. This sequence joins TRBV20-1 and TRBJ1-2; D perhaps matches TRBD1 (6 bases). This CDR3 region has 16 residues. CDR1 and CDR2 (germline): DFQATT, SNEGSKA (reference sequence). The V end was cut by 1 base, the J end by 8 bases, with 23 bases between. DNA for the CDR3: TGCAGTGCTAGAGCGGCTGGGGGGGCTGGATTGAGAGGCTACACCTTC. Encoded protein: CSARAAGGAGLRGYTF.

The genes are TRBV29-1 and TRBJ2-3; 10 bases map to TRBD2. Germline V gives CDR1 SQVTM, CDR2 ANQGSEA. V gave up 8 bases and J gave up 0 bases; unmatched junction bases: 5. This CDR3 spans 14 amino acids. The CDR3 sequence: CSPSGLASTDTQYF. The CDR3 nucleotides are TGCAGCCCATCGGGACTAGCGAGCACAGATACGCAGTATTTT.

This clonotype was detected only a few times. The V call is TRBV5-6, the J call TRBJ2-7; 7 bases align to TRBD2. The junction had 1 base not matched to a gene; V was cut back by 4 bases and J by 3 bases. CDR3 length: 12 amino acids. The germline V gene encodes CDR1 SGHDT and CDR2 YYEEEE. CDR3 loop: CASSGLDYEQYF. CDR3 sequence (DNA): TGTGCCAGCAGCGGACTAGACTACGAGCAGTACTTC.

V usage is TRBV6-2 or TRBV6-3 and J usage is TRBJ2-3; D might be TRBD2 (5 bases). The CDR3 is 15 residues long. The germline V and J ends were trimmed by 5 bases and 1 base, with 13 bases remaining between them. In germline, CDR1 is MNHEY, CDR2 SVGEGT. The CDR3 coding sequence is TGTGCCAGCAGTCGCCCCGGAGGCCGCACAGATACGCAGTATTTT. Protein sequence: CASSRPGGRTDTQYF.

This clonotype occurred a few times. V is TRBV6-5 and J is TRBJ1-2; no clear D gene. CDR1 and CDR2 from the germline V gene are MNHEY and SVGAGI. The ends were cut back, 6 bases at V and 3 bases at J, with 8 bases in the middle. This CDR3 is 12 amino acids long. The CDR3 DNA is TGTGCCAGCAGGGAGCAATACTATGGCTACACCTTC. Translation gives CASREQYYGYTF.

The CDR3 nucleotides read TGTGCCAGCAGTTACTCGATAACTGGGGGATACAATGAGCAGTTCTTC. Translating gives CASSYSITGGYNEQFF. The V and J genes are TRBV6-5 and TRBJ2-1, with D tentatively TRBD1 or TRBD2 (5 bases each). Trimming removed 0 bases from V and 4 bases from J, with 13 bases in between. This CDR3 has 16 residues. Germline V gene sequence: CDR1 MNHEY, CDR2 SVGAGI.

In its sample, this clonotype was seen a few times. The gene calls are TRBV7-2 and TRBJ2-5; D remains unclear. The closer fit of TRBJ2-7 to the DNA end suggests the J call may be wrong. The CDR3 extends over 14 amino acids. From germline, CDR1 is SGHTA and CDR2 FQGNSA. The CDR3 loop reads CASSFGYSSYEQYF. The CDR3 DNA is TGTGCCAGCAGCTTTGGGTACAGTAGTTACGAGCAGTACTTC.

The chain recombines TRBV6-6 with TRBJ1-1; D not resolved. CDR1 MNHNY and CDR2 SVGAGI come from the germline V gene (reference sequence). The V end was cut by 2 bases, the J end by 2 bases, with 12 bases between. The CDR3 length is 15 residues. The DNA of the CDR3 is TGTGCCAGCAGTTACGGGCATAATACCAACACTGAAGCTTTCTTT. It encodes CASSYGHNTNTEAFF.

The CDR3 loop reads CASSLRGGLIDEQFF. The CDR3, as DNA: TGTGCCAGCAGCCTAAGGGGGGGCCTCATAGATGAGCAGTTCTTC. This chain joins TRBV7-2 and TRBJ2-1; TRBD2 is a possible D gene (7 bases). Germline V gives CDR1 SGHTA, CDR2 FQGNSA. Trimming took off 5 bases at V and 8 bases at J, with 19 bases between the two ends. The CDR3 consists of 15 residues.

The chain uses TRBV28 and TRBJ2-5; D could derive from TRBD1 or TRBD2 (5 bases each). Germline V gene sequence: CDR1 MDHEN, CDR2 SYDVKM. The CDR3 runs to 14 residues. V shed 3 bases and J shed 0 bases, with 8 bases lying between them. CDR3 nucleotide sequence: TGTGCCAGCAGTTTCATGGGACACCAAGAGACCCAGTACTTC. It codes for CASSFMGHQETQYF.

As concerns this clonotype: A read error may produce the germline difference seen at one junction end. The CDR3 region is CAGSFAWGGKSYNEQFF. The CDR3 DNA reads as TGTGCCGGCAGTTTTGCTTGGGGGGGTAAATCCTACAATGAGCAGTTCTTC. This sequence joins TRBV28 and TRBJ2-1; 7 positions match TRBD2. Germline assignment: CDR1 MDHEN and CDR2 SYDVKM. CDR3 size: 17 residues.

The genes are TRBV27 and TRBJ2-3, with D perhaps being TRBD1 or TRBD2 (5 bases each). CDR1 and CDR2 from the germline V gene are MNHEY and SMNVEV (reference sequence). This CDR3 has 14 residues. V shed 4 bases and J shed 4 bases, with 12 bases lying between them. CDR3 sequence reads: CASSWALGADTQYF. CDR3 bases: TGTGCCAGCAGTTGGGCTTTGGGGGCAGATACGCAGTATTTT.

This clonotype was observed a single time. This chain links TRBV29-1 with TRBJ2-7; TRBD1 or TRBD2 may be the D gene (5 bases each). Germline assignment: CDR1 SQVTM and CDR2 ANQGSEA. The CDR3 length is 13 residues. Trimming cost V 6 bases and J 6 bases, with 18 bases left between them. CDR3 nucleotides: TGCAGCGTCCGGGACCCAGTCTACTGCGAGCAGTACTTC. Translation gives CSVRDPVYCEQYF.

This rearrangement joins TRBV10-3 to TRBJ1-2, with 8 bases matching TRBD1. The CDR3 is 14 amino acids. Germline V gene sequence: CDR1 ENHRY, CDR2 SYGVKD. V was clipped by 6 bases and J by 4 bases; unmatched bases: 7. The CDR3 DNA sequence: TGTGCCATCAGCAAAGCCGGGACAGGCTATGGCTACACCTTC. Translating gives CAISKAGTGYGYTF.

The chain has TRBV29-1 and TRBJ2-1; perhaps TRBD1 as D (6 bases). Germline V gives CDR1 SQVTM, CDR2 ANQGSEA. V was clipped by 5 bases and J by 0 bases, with 14 bases between them. There are 15 residues in the CDR3. CDR3 coding DNA: TGCAGCGTTTCAACACAGGGAAGCTCCTACAATGAGCAGTTCTTC. Its translation: CSVSTQGSSYNEQFF.

This clonotype was seen a single time. The rearrangement uses TRBV6-2 or TRBV6-3 and TRBJ2-3, with D hard to call. The CDR3 consists of 14 residues. V lost 5 bases and J 5 bases, leaving 14 bases between the germline ends. Germline CDR1 MNHEY, CDR2 SVGEGT. CDR3 DNA sequence: TGTGCCAGCAGTCCAGGTTTTGGTGGAGATACGCAGTATTTT. Amino acid sequence: CASSPGFGGDTQYF.

This clonotype was seen a handful of times. V is TRBV11-2 and J is TRBJ2-3, with D maybe TRBD2 (6 bases). V lost 3 bases, J lost 10 bases, and 11 bases lay in between. The CDR3 consists of 12 residues. Germline values: CDR1 SGHAT, CDR2 FQNNGV. CDR3 sequence reads: CASSLGGLAQYF. CDR3 bases: TGTGCCAGCAGCTTGGGGGGTCTGGCGCAGTATTTT.

There are a few counts of this clonotype. The chain recombines TRBV20-1 with TRBJ1-2; D remains ambiguous. Germline loops: CDR1 DFQATT, CDR2 SNEGSKA (reference sequence). The CDR3 is 13 residues long. V was clipped by 0 bases and J by 1 base, with 6 bases between them. The DNA for the CDR3 is TGCAGTGCTAGAGATCAATATAACTATGGCTACACCTTC. As protein: CSARDQYNYGYTF.

The table lists this clonotype with a few counts. J is TRBJ2-4 and V is TRBV4-2; D could derive from TRBD1 or TRBD2 (5 bases each). CDR1 is LGHNA, CDR2 YNFKEQ, per germline. Trimming pared 5 bases from V and 0 bases from J, leaving 20 bases between. The CDR3 extends over 18 amino acids. In DNA form, the CDR3 reads TGTGCCAGCAGCACCCACGGGGCTAGACTCAAAGCCAAAAACATTCAGTACTTC. Translation: CASSTHGARLKAKNIQYF.

This clonotype was observed a handful of times. The chain links TRBV9 to TRBJ2-7, with 9 positions matching TRBD2. CDR1 is SGDLS and CDR2 is YYNGEE in the germline V gene. J gave up 7 bases and V 0 bases, and 5 bases lay outside the gene matches. CDR3 length: 14 amino acids. CDR3 residues: CASSVVRLAGEQYF. DNA of the CDR3: TGTGCCAGCAGCGTAGTGAGGCTAGCGGGGGAGCAGTACTTC.

The gene calls are TRBV6-5 and TRBJ1-1, with TRBD1 identical over 9 bases. V shed 5 bases, J shed 3 bases, and the junction held 7 bases outside the gene matches. The CDR3 totals 15 residues. Germline values: CDR1 MNHEY, CDR2 SVGAGI. The CDR3 spells CASSATGGWDTEAFF. The CDR3 DNA follows: TGTGCCAGCAGTGCTACAGGGGGCTGGGACACTGAAGCTTTCTTT.

About this clonotype: Sequence at one end of the junction differs from germline and may be a read error. The chain links TRBV10-3 to TRBJ2-1; 8 bases align to TRBD1. The CDR3 runs 15 residues. From germline, CDR1 is ENHRY and CDR2 SYGVKD. As DNA, the CDR3 is TGTGCCGTCAGTGAGCTGACAGGGGTGGTCAATGAGCAGTTCTTC. Its translation is CAVSELTGVVNEQFF.

This sequence joins TRBV21-1 and TRBJ2-1; the table's D call, TRBD2, was not checked against the DNA. TRBV21-1 is an annotated pseudogene. The CDR3 is made up of 14 amino acids. CDR3 bases: TGTGCCGCCCTCCGGTGGAGCTCCTACAATGAGCAGTTCTTC. It codes for CAALRWSSYNEQFF.

The chain joins TRBV24-1 to TRBJ2-3; the D gene is possibly TRBD2 (5 bases). V was pared by 2 bases and J by 2 bases, with 10 bases between. The CDR3 runs 15 residues. Germline CDR1 reads KGHDR; CDR2 reads SFDVKD. The CDR3 region has the DNA TGTGCCACCAGTGATTCCCTAGCTCTCACAGATACGCAGTATTTT. Its translation is CATSDSLALTDTQYF.

This clonotype appeared a few times. V and J are TRBV18 and TRBJ2-3; TRBD2 aligns across 9 bases. The trim removed 3 bases at V and 0 bases at J, leaving 4 bases unmatched. The CDR3 runs 16 residues. The V gene's germline CDR1 is KGHSH and CDR2 LQKENI. CDR3 DNA sequence: TGTGCCAGCTCACCGCGGACTAGCGTGAGCACAGATACGCAGTATTTT. This codes for CASSPRTSVSTDTQYF.

This chain links TRBV20-1 with TRBJ2-1; 8 bases are a match to TRBD1. This CDR3 contains 13 residues. The germline V gene has CDR1 DFQATT and CDR2 SNEGSKA (reference sequence). Trimming removed 5 bases from V and 4 bases from J; junction bases left unmatched: 4. The CDR3 region has the DNA TGCAGTGCTCTTCGGGACAGGTACAATGAGCAGTTCTTC. It codes for CSALRDRYNEQFF.

This chain connects TRBV29-1 to TRBJ1-2; D remains unclear. The CDR3 runs 10 residues. Germline CDR1 SQVTM, CDR2 ANQGSEA. The V end lost 0 bases, the J end lost 8 bases, and 4 bases lay between the germline ends. The CDR3 nucleotides read TGCAGCGTTGAAGAGCGGGGCTACACCTTC. Translated, it gives CSVEERGYTF.

The CDR3 here is CSVEGMKRGTYNEQFF. CDR3 sequence (DNA): TGCAGCGTTGAAGGTATGAAGCGGGGAACCTACAATGAGCAGTTCTTC. This rearrangement joins TRBV29-1 to TRBJ2-1; TRBD2 aligns across 7 bases. J gave up 2 bases and V 1 base, and 8 bases lay outside the gene matches. The germline CDR1 and CDR2 sequences are SQVTM and ANQGSEA. The CDR3 totals 16 residues.

J is TRBJ2-5 and V is TRBV29-1; D may match TRBD1 or TRBD2 (6 bases each). V dropped 5 bases and J dropped 7 bases, with 17 bases sitting between them. The CDR3 contains 13 residues. Germline V gene lookup returns CDR1 SQVTM and CDR2 ANQGSEA. CDR3 DNA sequence: TGCAGCGTTCGAGGGGGAGGTCGGGGGACCCAGTACTTC. It translates to CSVRGGGRGTQYF.